The 31 T cell receptor beta chains in this list originate from one sample, sequenced in a study of CD8+ T cells in alopecia areata. In each case, RNA was isolated and then reverse transcribed into cDNA as the sequencing template. Profiling relied on immunoSEQ multiplex PCR, and the TCRdb table lists in-frame clones only, not all of them. The sample lists around 290,000 clones, none appearing once, the ten largest making up around 1.2%. Combined cutaneous lymph node cells underwent sorting by CD4, CD8alpha, NKG2D, NKG2ACE and additional markers. The sample was CD4+ T cells sorted from a lymph node. All receptors derive from a C3H/HeJ mouse with alopecia areata. The mouse strain carries the MHC haplotype H2-k.

About this clone: Mouse germline and gene names are used. The CDR3 end lies 4 residues beyond the end of the read and is filled in from the germline J gene. The chain has TRBV4 and TRBJ1-1, with 7 bases aligning to TRBD1. Germline CDR1 reads LGHDT; CDR2 reads YNNKQL (reference sequence). Trimming removed 5 bases from V and 0 bases from J; junction bases left unmatched: 3. This CDR3 has 14 residues. The CDR3 DNA, read in part, is TGTGCCAGCAGCCTACAGGGGACAAACACA. Protein product: CASSLQGTNT. The full CDR3 protein is CASSLQGTNTEVFF.

This clone has just a few counts. Gene names are the mouse ones. The CDR3 bases that were read are TGTGCCAGCAGTCCAACTGGGGGGGCGCGA. Amino acid sequence: CASSPTGGAR. The full CDR3 protein is CASSPTGGAREVFF. The chain has TRBV13-1 and TRBJ1-1, with a possible D match to TRBD1 (6 bases). Coverage ceases 4 residues before the CDR3 finishes, and the germline J gene fills in the end. Per the germline V gene, CDR1 is NSHNY and CDR2 is SYGAGN. This CDR3 spans 14 amino acids.

Worth noting for this clone: Gene names and germline match the mouse. With the read ending 4 residues before the CDR3 end, the germline J gene is used to fill in that end. J is TRBJ1-1 and V is TRBV13-1; D is uncertain. The V end lost 1 base, the J end lost 0 bases, and 7 bases lay between the germline ends. The CDR3 is 14 residues long. Looked up from germline, CDR1 is NSHNY and CDR2 is SYGAGN. The CDR3 DNA, read in part, is TGTGCCAGCAGTGATATCAGTGCAAACACA. It translates to CASSDISANT. The CDR3 reads in full as CASSDISANTEVFF.

This clone was counted only a few times. Here the gene names and germline are mouse. The CDR3 end falls 4 residues outside the read, so it is completed with the germline J gene. The J gene is TRBJ1-1, the V gene TRBV5, with a tentative D call TRBD1 (6 bases). V dropped 5 bases and J dropped 1 base, with 8 bases sitting between them. The CDR3 sequence is 13 residues long. Germline lookup yields CDR1 LGHNA and CDR2 YNLKQL (reference sequence). Partial CDR3 DNA: TGTGCCAGCAGCACAGGGACGAACACA. As protein: CASSTGTNT. The entire CDR3 protein is CASSTGTNTEVFF.

As to this clone: Each gene name is a mouse one. The read stops 4 residues short of the end of the CDR3; the missing end is completed from the germline J gene. V gene TRBV14 combines with J gene TRBJ2-5; 11 bases align to TRBD1. The CDR3 has 15 residues. The germline V gene encodes CDR1 SGHDT and CDR2 FRDEAV. The trim removed 4 bases at V and 3 bases at J, leaving 4 bases unmatched. This CDR3 is CASSRTGGRQDTQYF. The sequenced CDR3 bases are TGTGCCAGCAGTCGGACAGGGGGCCGGCAAGAC.

Details on this clone: Gene names follow the mouse nomenclature. The CDR3 end is not reached by the read, which stops 3 residues before it; the germline J gene fills it in. The rearrangement joins TRBV31 to TRBJ1-6, with 7 bases identical to TRBD1. TRBJ1-6 is an open reading frame, and its role is uncertain. V lost 3 bases and J lost 0; bases outside the gene matches: 2. Germline loops: CDR1 GKSSPN, CDR2 SITVG. The CDR3 runs to 15 residues. The CDR3 DNA, read in part, is TGTGCCTGGAGCGGGACAGTTTCCTATAATTCGCCC. Amino acid sequence: CAWSGTVSYNSP. The whole CDR3 protein is CAWSGTVSYNSPLYF.

This clone was counted between two and nine times. Gene and germline names: mouse. The read falls 4 residues short of the CDR3 end, and the missing part is taken from the germline J gene. J is TRBJ2-4 and V is TRBV1; 8 bases align to TRBD2. Per the germline V gene, CDR1 is NSQYPW and CDR2 is LRSPGD (reference sequence). This CDR3 is built from 16 residues. V shed 4 bases, J shed 0 bases, and the junction held 6 bases outside the gene matches. This chain's CDR3 is CTCSGDWGGSQNTLYF. The sequenced CDR3 bases are TGCACCTGCAGTGGGGATTGGGGGGGAAGTCAAAAC. The full variable domain, its missing parts supplied by reference TRBV1 and TRBJ2-4, is VTLLEQNPRWRLVPRGQAVNLRCILKNSQYPWMSWYQQDLQKQLQWLFTLRSPGDKEVKSLPGADYLATRVTDTELRLQVANMSQGRTLYCTCSGDWGGSQNTLYFGAGTRLSVL.

As concerns this clone: The germline and genes are mouse ones. The read ends 4 residues before the CDR3 terminus; that terminus is restored from the germline J gene. This rearrangement joins TRBV13-2 to TRBJ2-4; D ambiguous. V lost 5 bases to trimming and J lost 0 bases, with 4 bases between them. This CDR3 spans 12 amino acids. CDR1 and CDR2 (germline): NNHNN, SYGAGS (reference sequence). Incomplete CDR3 DNA: TGTGCCAGCGGCCCTAGTCAAAAC. Translating it yields CASGPSQN. The entire CDR3 is CASGPSQNTLYF.

This clone was picked up a small number of times. The gene names here belong to mouse. The CDR3 goes on 4 residues after the read ends, and that part is filled in from the germline J gene. The V call is TRBV13-2, the J call TRBJ1-2; 9 positions match TRBD1. CDR1 and CDR2 (germline): NNHNN, SYGAGS (reference sequence). With 5 bases clipped from V and 4 bases from J, the junction kept 3 bases outside the gene matches. There are 13 residues in the CDR3. This chain's CDR3 is CASGGQGVSDYTF. The DNA read from the CDR3 is TGTGCCAGCGGGGGACAGGGAGTCTCC.

This clone was observed at least ten times. The germline and genes are mouse ones. The missing CDR3 end, 4 residues past where the read stops, is filled in from the germline J gene. Other DNA sequences in this sample translate to the same CDR3. The J gene is TRBJ1-2, the V gene TRBV5, with 8 positions matching TRBD1. Germline V gives CDR1 LGHNA, CDR2 YNLKQL (reference sequence). V was pared by 0 bases and J by 0 bases, with 0 bases of the junction left unmatched. The CDR3 is made up of 15 amino acids. The DNA read from the CDR3 is TGTGCCAGCAGCCAAGAGACAGGGGCAAACTCC. Translated: CASSQETGANS. In full, the CDR3 reads CASSQETGANSDYTF.

Notes on this clone: Gene names are the mouse ones. The read falls 4 residues short of the CDR3 end, and the missing part is taken from the germline J gene. The chain recombines TRBV5 with TRBJ2-4; a weak D match, TRBD2 (6 bases). CDR1 LGHNA and CDR2 YNLKQL come from the germline V gene (reference sequence). CDR3 length: 13 residues. The CDR3 region is CASSPGLKNTLYF. The CDR3 bases that were read are TGTGCCAGCAGCCCCGGACTGAAAAAC.

A word on this clone: Mouse gene names apply. The read halts 4 residues ahead of the CDR3 end, with the missing end drawn from the germline J gene. The same CDR3 arises from other DNA sequences in this sample as well. The V gene is TRBV5, the J gene TRBJ2-5; TRBD1 matches at 7 bases. The V gene end was trimmed by 4 bases and the J gene end by 2 bases; junction bases not matched to a gene: 3. Germline CDR1 reads LGHNA; CDR2 reads YNLKQL (reference sequence). The CDR3 is 14 residues long. The CDR3 loop reads CASSPDRAQDTQYF. The CDR3 DNA, read in part, is TGTGCCAGCAGCCCCGACAGGGCCCAAGAC.

There are a few counts of this clone. Mouse gene names apply. The CDR3 goes on 3 residues after the read ends, and that part is filled in from the germline J gene. This chain uses TRBV29 with TRBJ1-6, with no clear D. TRBJ1-6 is marked as an open reading frame, function uncertain. Trimming cost V 6 bases and J 5 bases, with 8 bases left between them. This CDR3 contains 13 residues. Germline assignment: CDR1 MSHET and CDR2 SYDVDS. The chain's CDR3 is CASSRTDNSPLYF. Incomplete CDR3 DNA: TGTGCTAGCAGCCGAACAGATAATTCGCCC.

This clone was seen only a few times. Gene names are mouse gene names. Read data end 4 residues before the CDR3 end; the end is taken from the germline J gene. Other DNA sequences in the sample encode the same CDR3. The chain is built from TRBV5 and TRBJ2-1; 7 nucleotides match TRBD2. Germline CDR1 LGHNA, CDR2 YNLKQL (reference sequence). The CDR3 is 16 amino acids. V shed 0 bases and J 3 bases; nucleotides not matched to a gene: 5. The covered CDR3 bases are TGTGCCAGCAGCCAAGACGCTGGGGGAGTCTATGCT. This sequence encodes CASSQDAGGVYA. From start to end, the CDR3 is CASSQDAGGVYAEQFF.

This clone was detected only a few times. These gene names are mouse names. The CDR3 end is not reached by the read, which stops 4 residues before it; the germline J gene fills it in. The chain is built from TRBV12-1 and TRBJ2-2, with 11 bases lining up with TRBD2. The germline V gene encodes CDR1 SGHSN and CDR2 HYEKVE. This CDR3 contains 17 residues. V shed 4 bases and J 4 bases; nucleotides not matched to a gene: 10. This CDR3 reads CASSQTGGAFGTGQLYF. Partial CDR3 DNA: TGTGCCAGCTCCCAAACTGGGGGGGCGTTCGGCACCGGG. The full variable domain, rest sourced from reference TRBV12-1 and TRBJ2-2, is DSGVVQSPRHIIKEKGGRSVLTCIPISGHSNVVWYQQTLGKELKFLIQHYEKVERDKGFLPSRFSVQQFDDYHSEMNMSALELEDSAMYFCASSQTGGAFGTGQLYFGEGSKLTVL.

Note on this clone: Mouse gene names and germline throughout. The read halts 4 residues ahead of the CDR3 end, with the missing end drawn from the germline J gene. The rearrangement joins TRBV13-3 to TRBJ2-3; D uncertain. There are 14 residues in the CDR3. Per the germline V gene, CDR1 is NNHDY and CDR2 is SYVADS. The V end lost 2 bases, the J end lost 0 bases, and 7 bases lay between the germline ends. The CDR3 sequence is CASSEQNSAETLYF. The DNA read from the CDR3 is TGTGCCAGCAGTGAACAGAATAGTGCAGAA.

A word on this clone: These gene names are mouse names. Sequencing ends 4 residues short of the CDR3 end; the germline J gene provides the rest. V and J are TRBV13-3 and TRBJ2-3, with D perhaps TRBD1 (5 bases). Germline V gives CDR1 NNHDY, CDR2 SYVADS. Trimming took off 3 bases at V and 3 bases at J, with 11 bases between the two ends. The CDR3 has 14 residues. This chain's CDR3 is CASSGQGRAETLYF. Incomplete CDR3 DNA: TGTGCCAGCAGTGGTCAGGGTCGGGCAGAA.

About this clone: The genes are named according to mouse. The CDR3 goes on 3 residues after the read ends, and that part is filled in from the germline J gene. This rearrangement joins TRBV19 to TRBJ1-6, with a weak D call TRBD1 (6 bases). TRBJ1-6 is filed as an ORF, its function uncertain. Germline V gene data show CDR1 as FNHDT and CDR2 as SITEND (reference sequence). There are 14 residues in the CDR3. Trimming took off 5 bases at V and 6 bases at J, with 12 bases between the two ends. The CDR3 reads CASSTGMSNSPLYF. The covered CDR3 bases are TGTGCCAGCAGCACAGGGATGAGTAATTCGCCC.

The sample holds a few counts of this clone. The listed genes are named as in mouse. The read halts 4 residues ahead of the CDR3 end, with the missing end drawn from the germline J gene. V is TRBV13-2 and J is TRBJ1-1; 10 bases are a match to TRBD1. This CDR3 region has 17 residues. V trimming: 0 bases; J trimming: 4 bases; junction bases outside the gene matches: 9. In germline, CDR1 is NNHNN, CDR2 SYGAGS (reference sequence). CDR3 region: CASGDASWGTGVTEVFF. The CDR3 DNA, read in part, is TGTGCCAGCGGTGATGCCTCTTGGGGGACAGGGGTCACA.

This clone showed up just a few times. Germline and genes: mouse. With the read ending 4 residues before the CDR3 end, the germline J gene is used to fill in that end. The rearrangement links TRBV19 to TRBJ2-5, with 7 bases fitting TRBD1. The CDR3 extends over 16 amino acids. Germline CDR1 is FNHDT and CDR2 is SITEND (reference sequence). J lost 0 bases, V lost 4 bases, and 8 bases had no gene match. The CDR3 bases that were read are TGTGCCAGCAGTTCCCCGACAGGGATTAACCAAGAC. This encodes CASSSPTGINQD. The entire CDR3 protein reads CASSSPTGINQDTQYF.

This clone turned up a few times. The gene names here belong to mouse. The CDR3 extends 4 residues past the end of the read, so its final part is completed from the germline J gene. This chain connects TRBV14 to TRBJ2-7; 9 nucleotides agree with TRBD2. Germline CDR1 is SGHDT and CDR2 is FRDEAV. The CDR3 is made up of 14 amino acids. CDR3: CASRLPGLGYEQYF. CDR3 DNA (partial): TGTGCCAGCAGACTCCCGGGACTGGGATAT.

This clone was detected a few times. Germline and genes here are mouse. The read ends 4 residues shy of where the CDR3 ends; the end is completed using the germline J gene. Other DNA sequences from this sample encode an identical CDR3 as well. This chain joins TRBV1 and TRBJ2-5; D is ambiguous. This CDR3 contains 12 residues. Germline V gives CDR1 NSQYPW, CDR2 LRSPGD (reference sequence). The DNA read from the CDR3 is TGCACCTGCAGTGCAGAAGGGGAC. Its protein product is CTCSAEGD. The complete CDR3 reads CTCSAEGDTQYF.

This clone was picked up a small number of times. Gene names are mouse gene names. The missing CDR3 end, 4 residues past where the read stops, is filled in from the germline J gene. The V call is TRBV13-1, the J call TRBJ2-3; 10 nucleotides align to TRBD2. Unmatched junction bases numbered 9, after V lost 2 bases and J lost 0 bases. The CDR3 is made up of 18 amino acids. The germline CDR1 and CDR2 sequences are NSHNY and SYGAGN. CDR3 region: CASSEPTGTGASAETLYF. CDR3 DNA, as far as it was read: TGTGCCAGCAGTGAACCCACCGGGACTGGGGCTAGTGCAGAA.

In regard to this clone: Germline and genes: mouse. CDR3 region: CASSDSAVNYAEQFF. The sequenced CDR3 bases are TGTGCCAGCAGTGATTCCGCAGTTAACTATGCT. The J gene is TRBJ2-1, the V gene TRBV13-1; D is unclear. The observed sequence ends 4 residues before the CDR3 terminus, with the missing tail filled in from the germline J gene. Germline loops: CDR1 NSHNY, CDR2 SYGAGN. The V end was cut by 1 base, the J end by 0 bases, with 8 bases between. The CDR3 runs 15 residues.

Worth noting for this clone: Gene names are the mouse ones. The CDR3 goes on 4 residues after the read ends, and that part is filled in from the germline J gene. The chain is built from TRBV19 and TRBJ2-1, with 8 bases lining up with TRBD2. This CDR3 comprises 15 residues. Germline V CDR1 and CDR2: FNHDT, SITEND (reference sequence). J was trimmed by 2 bases and V by 2 bases; bases with no gene match: 3. CDR3 DNA (partial): TGTGCCAGCAGTATTGGGGACTGGTACTATGCT. This gives the protein CASSIGDWYYA. The entire CDR3 sequence reads CASSIGDWYYAEQFF.

In regard to this clone: The genes and germline here are from mouse. Read sequence stops 4 residues before the CDR3 end, and the germline J gene provides the missing end. The chain is built from TRBV4 and TRBJ2-2, with 10 nucleotides matching TRBD1. CDR1 LGHDT and CDR2 YNNKQL come from the germline V gene (reference sequence). CDR3 size: 15 residues. V trimming: 5 bases; J trimming: 4 bases; junction bases outside the gene matches: 4. The sequenced part of the CDR3 DNA is TGTGCCAGCAGCCCCGGGACAGGGGTCACCGGG. This translates into CASSPGTGVTG. The whole CDR3 sequence reads CASSPGTGVTGQLYF.

This clone occurred a few times. Gene names denote mouse genes. Read coverage stops 4 residues before the CDR3 terminus; the germline J gene supplies the remainder. The chain carries TRBV1 and TRBJ2-5, with TRBD2 identical over 10 bases. Per the germline V gene, CDR1 is NSQYPW and CDR2 is LRSPGD (reference sequence). The CDR3 has 17 amino acids. Partial CDR3 DNA: TGCACCTGCAGTGCAGATAGGTCTGGGGGGGCGCTTGAC. The encoded protein is CTCSADRSGGALD. The full CDR3 protein reads CTCSADRSGGALDTQYF.

Of note for this clone: Gene labels here are mouse ones. The CDR3 is cut off 4 residues early in the read; its end comes from the germline J gene. The chain employs TRBV13-1 and TRBJ2-7; 7 bases are shared with TRBD1. Germline V gene lookup returns CDR1 NSHNY and CDR2 SYGAGN. The CDR3 consists of 14 residues. V trimming: 2 bases; J trimming: 2 bases; junction bases outside the gene matches: 4. This CDR3 is CASSEAGGTYEQYF. The covered CDR3 bases are TGTGCCAGCAGTGAGGCAGGGGGAACCTAT.

This clone was picked up a small number of times. These gene names are mouse names. Read data end 4 residues before the CDR3 end; the end is taken from the germline J gene. The chain couples TRBV31 to TRBJ2-1; 12 bases map to TRBD2. The CDR3 covers 16 residues. Germline V lookup: CDR1 GKSSPN, CDR2 SITVG. The sequenced part of the CDR3 DNA is TGTGCCTGGAGTCCACTTCGACTGGGGGGGCGCTCT. It specifies CAWSPLRLGGRS. In full, the CDR3 is CAWSPLRLGGRSEQFF.

At least ten counts were recorded for this clone. Mouse germline and gene names are used. From the germline J gene comes the end of the CDR3, since the read stops 4 residues before it. The V gene is TRBV13-1, the J gene TRBJ2-1; 7 nucleotides align to TRBD1. Unmatched junction bases numbered 3, after V lost 3 bases and J lost 3 bases. CDR1 and CDR2 from the germline V gene are NSHNY and SYGAGN. The CDR3 spans 14 residues. CDR3 protein: CASSGGQSYAEQFF. The DNA read from the CDR3 is TGTGCCAGCAGTGGGGGACAGTCCTATGCT.

As regards this clone: The gene names given are mouse names. The read is 4 residues too short to cover the CDR3 end, so that end is filled in from the germline J gene. The chain has TRBV1 and TRBJ2-7; D gene unclear. In germline, CDR1 is NSQYPW, CDR2 LRSPGD (reference sequence). The CDR3 sequence is 12 residues long. The sequenced CDR3 bases are TGCACCTGCAGTGAGACAACATAT. Protein sequence: CTCSETTY. In full, the CDR3 is CTCSETTYEQYF.